The T cell receptor (beta chain) described here comes from a study of molecular identifiers for immune sequencing clone quantification. There are a few counts of this clonotype. As previously described, bulk TCR libraries were made using listed TCR primers. One entry per CDR3 protein, called by TCRdb with MiXCR from the PCR reads. This table has around 320,000 distinct CDR3 sequences, 24% appearing once. V dropped 5 bases and J dropped 1 base, with 12 bases sitting between them. The CDR3 length is 15 residues. The germline V gene encodes CDR1 MDHEN and CDR2 SYDVKM. The chain uses TRBV28 and TRBJ2-4; D is possibly TRBD1 (6 bases). The sequence came from a human donor in good health. Some libraries in this study had Jurkat cell RNA spiked in. The sample consisted of naive CD8+ T cells from blood, with Jurkat cell RNA spiked in. As to subset: FACS-sorted CD8+CD4-CCR7+CD45RA+ naive T cells. The CDR3: CASSETGMAKNIQYF. The DNA of the CDR3 is TGTGCCAGCAGTGAAACAGGGATGGCCAAAAACATTCAGTACTTC.